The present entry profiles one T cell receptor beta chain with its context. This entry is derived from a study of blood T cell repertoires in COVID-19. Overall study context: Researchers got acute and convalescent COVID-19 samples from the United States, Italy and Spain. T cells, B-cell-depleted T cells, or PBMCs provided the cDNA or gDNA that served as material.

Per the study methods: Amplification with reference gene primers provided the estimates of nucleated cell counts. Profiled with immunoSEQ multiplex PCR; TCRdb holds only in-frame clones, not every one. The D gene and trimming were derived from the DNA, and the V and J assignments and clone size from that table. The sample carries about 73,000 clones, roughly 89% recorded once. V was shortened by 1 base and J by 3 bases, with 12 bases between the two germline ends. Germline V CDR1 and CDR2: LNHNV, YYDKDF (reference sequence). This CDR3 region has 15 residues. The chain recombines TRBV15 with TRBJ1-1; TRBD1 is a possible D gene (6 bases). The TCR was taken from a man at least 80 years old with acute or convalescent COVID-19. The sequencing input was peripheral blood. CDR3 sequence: CATSRAREGDTEAFF. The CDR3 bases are TGTGCCACCAGCAGAGCAAGGGAGGGGGACACTGAAGCTTTCTTT.